This T cell receptor (beta chain) is drawn from a study of human T cells and chemical hapten exposure. TCRdb used MiXCR to reprocess the RACE reads, holding one entry per CDR3 protein. The repertoire has fewer than 130,000 distinct CDR3 sequences, around 10% of them found once; the top ten carry roughly 3.2%. Time point noted: patch test 1, 2 weeks after DPC sensitization. Treatment of the sample: therapeutic diphenylcyclopropenone sensitization with weekly scalp DPC. The template was total RNA from unfractionated whole blood. In regard to this clonotype: Its antigen remains unidentified.

Study-level findings and limits: Expanded TCRs made up significantly more big CDR3 similarity clusters than controls did.

The sequence derives from a woman in her thirties or forties with alopecia areata. Some clones in this sample may be carry-over from other donors' samples. The input for sequencing was whole blood, taken in connection with sensitization to the hapten diphenylcyclopropenone (DPC).

In DNA, the CDR3 is TGTGCCAGCAGCCAAAGAGTTTCTAATCAGCCCCAGCATTTT. This encodes CASSQRVSNQPQHF. This chain connects TRBV3-1 to TRBJ1-5; D is unclear. The V gene's germline CDR1 is LGHDT and CDR2 YNNKEL (reference sequence). With 2 bases removed from V and 4 bases from J, the gap between germline ends came to 9 bases. This CDR3 contains 14 residues.